The T cell receptor beta chain under discussion was sequenced for a study of cytomegalovirus exposure and HLA in healthy donors. Study-level points and caveats: The study recorded about 160 TCR beta chains that were cytomegalovirus-associated. Reports indicated that the classifier achieved high specificity and sensitivity in diagnosing cytomegalovirus status.

This CDR3 spans 19 amino acids. Germline CDR1 is SQVTM and CDR2 is ANQGSEA. The junction had 25 bases not matched to a gene; V was cut back by 6 bases and J by 6 bases. At sampling all donors were nominally healthy, likely with unrecorded immune exposures. Primers for the PCR totalled 60 Vbeta and 13 Jbeta. Repertoires were generated with immunoSEQ multiplex PCR, while TCRdb's copy carries only in-frame clones and drops some. The data contain roughly 120,000 clones, 65% to 85% of them seen just once; the ten biggest clones take up 15% to 20%. Regarding this clone: Its specificity is unknown.

The sequence derives from a man aged 50 to 59 in good health and CMV-seropositive. V is TRBV29-1 and J is TRBJ2-2; TRBD2 aligns across 7 bases. The sample consisted of PBMCs. In DNA, the CDR3 is TGCAGCGTCGTTTGGACTGTAGGGGAGGGCCATGGGTCCCCCGGGGAGCTGTTTTTT. Translation gives CSVVWTVGEGHGSPGELFF.